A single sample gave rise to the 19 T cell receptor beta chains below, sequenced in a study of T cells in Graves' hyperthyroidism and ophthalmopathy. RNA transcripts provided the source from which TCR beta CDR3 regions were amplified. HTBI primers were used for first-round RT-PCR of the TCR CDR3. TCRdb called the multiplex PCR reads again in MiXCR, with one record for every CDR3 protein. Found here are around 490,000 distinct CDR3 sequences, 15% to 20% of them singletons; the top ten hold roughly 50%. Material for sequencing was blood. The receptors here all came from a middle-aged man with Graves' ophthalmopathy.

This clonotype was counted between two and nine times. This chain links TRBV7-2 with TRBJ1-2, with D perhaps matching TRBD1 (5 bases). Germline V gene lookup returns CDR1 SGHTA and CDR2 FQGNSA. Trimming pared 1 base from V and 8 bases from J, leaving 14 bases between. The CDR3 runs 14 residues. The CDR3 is CASSLDWGSTGYTF. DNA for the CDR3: TGTGCCAGCAGCTTAGATTGGGGGAGTACAGGCTACACCTTC.

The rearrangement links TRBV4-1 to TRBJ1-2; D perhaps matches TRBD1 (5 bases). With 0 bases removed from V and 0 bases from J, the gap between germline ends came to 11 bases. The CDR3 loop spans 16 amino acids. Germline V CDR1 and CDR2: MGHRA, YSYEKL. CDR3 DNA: TGCGCCAGCAGCCAAGATGGAGGGGTAGCTAACTATGGCTACACCTTC. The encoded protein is CASSQDGGVANYGYTF.

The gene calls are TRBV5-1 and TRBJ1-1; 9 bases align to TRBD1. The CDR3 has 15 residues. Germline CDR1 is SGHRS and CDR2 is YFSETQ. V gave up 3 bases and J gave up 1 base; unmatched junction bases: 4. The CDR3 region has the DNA TGCGCCAGCAGCTCAGGGACAGGGAGGAACACTGAAGCTTTCTTT. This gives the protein CASSSGTGRNTEAFF. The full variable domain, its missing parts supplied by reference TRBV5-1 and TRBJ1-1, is KAGVTQTPRYLIKTRGQQVTLSCSPISGHRSVSWYQQTPGQGLQFLFEYFSETQRNKGNFPGRFSGRQFSNSRSEMNVSTLELGDSALYLCASSSGTGRNTEAFFGQGTRLTVV.

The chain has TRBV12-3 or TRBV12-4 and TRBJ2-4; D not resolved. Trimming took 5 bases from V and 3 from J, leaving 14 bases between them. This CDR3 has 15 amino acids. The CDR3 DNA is TGTGCCAGCAGTGACGGATCCCCGGGCAAAAACATTCAGTACTTC. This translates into CASSDGSPGKNIQYF.

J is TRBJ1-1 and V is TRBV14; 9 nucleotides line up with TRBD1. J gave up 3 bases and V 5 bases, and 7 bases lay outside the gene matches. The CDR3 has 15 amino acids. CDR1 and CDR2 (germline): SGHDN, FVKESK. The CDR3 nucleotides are TGTGCCAGCAGCAAAGGGACAGGGTCGTACACTGAAGCTTTCTTT. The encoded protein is CASSKGTGSYTEAFF.

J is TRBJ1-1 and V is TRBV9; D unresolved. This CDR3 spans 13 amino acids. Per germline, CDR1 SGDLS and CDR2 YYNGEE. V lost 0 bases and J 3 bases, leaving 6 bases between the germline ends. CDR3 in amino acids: CASSVVMDTEAFF. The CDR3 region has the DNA TGTGCCAGCAGCGTAGTGATGGACACTGAAGCTTTCTTT.

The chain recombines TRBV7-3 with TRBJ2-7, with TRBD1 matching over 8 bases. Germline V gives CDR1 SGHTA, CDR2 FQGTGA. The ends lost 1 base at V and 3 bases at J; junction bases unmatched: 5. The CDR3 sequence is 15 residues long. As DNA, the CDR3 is TGTGCCAGCAGCTTAAACAGGGGGGCGAACTACGAGCAGTACTTC. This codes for CASSLNRGANYEQYF.

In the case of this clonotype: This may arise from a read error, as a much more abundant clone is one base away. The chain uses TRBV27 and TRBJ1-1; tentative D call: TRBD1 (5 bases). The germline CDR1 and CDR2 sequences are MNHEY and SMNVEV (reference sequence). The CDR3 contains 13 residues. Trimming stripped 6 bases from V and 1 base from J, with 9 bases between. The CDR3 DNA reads TGTGCCAGCAGCGGGGGGTGGAACACTGAAGCTTTCTTT. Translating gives CASSGGWNTEAFF.

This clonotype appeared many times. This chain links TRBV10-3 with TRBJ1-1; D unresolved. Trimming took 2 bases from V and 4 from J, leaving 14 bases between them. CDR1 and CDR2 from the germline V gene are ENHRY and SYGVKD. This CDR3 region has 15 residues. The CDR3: CAISEGFLRGTEAFF. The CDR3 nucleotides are TGTGCCATCAGTGAGGGATTTCTCCGGGGCACTGAAGCTTTCTTT.

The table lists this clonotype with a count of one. This CDR3 reads CASRTREDRQPTFF. The CDR3 nucleotides read TGTGCCAGCAGAACGAGGGAGGATCGACAGCCTACTTTCTTT. This chain connects TRBV6-2 or TRBV6-3 to TRBJ1-1, with a weak D call TRBD1 (5 bases). This CDR3 has 14 amino acids. CDR1 MNHEY and CDR2 SVGEGT come from the germline V gene. The V and J ends lost 6 bases and 12 bases respectively, with 23 bases between them.

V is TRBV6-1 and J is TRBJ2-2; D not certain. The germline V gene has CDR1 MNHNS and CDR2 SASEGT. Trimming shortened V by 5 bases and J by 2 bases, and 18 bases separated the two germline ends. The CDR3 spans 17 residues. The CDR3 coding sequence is TGTGCCAGCAGTCTTCGTGGGTTTGGAGCCAACACCGGGGAGCTGTTTTTT. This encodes CASSLRGFGANTGELFF.

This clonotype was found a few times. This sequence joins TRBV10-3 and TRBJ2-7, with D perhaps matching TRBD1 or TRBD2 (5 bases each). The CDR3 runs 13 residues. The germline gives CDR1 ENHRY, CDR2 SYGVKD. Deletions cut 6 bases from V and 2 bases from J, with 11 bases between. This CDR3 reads CAISPGTAYEQYF. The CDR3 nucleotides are TGTGCCATCAGCCCCGGGACCGCCTACGAGCAGTACTTC.

CDR3 sequence reads: CASSLYRQPGNEQFF. CDR3 in DNA: TGTGCCAGCAGTTTATATCGACAGCCGGGGAATGAGCAGTTCTTC. This sequence joins TRBV28 and TRBJ2-1; D may correspond to TRBD1 or TRBD2 (5 bases each). V dropped 1 base and J dropped 7 bases, with 14 bases sitting between them. In germline, CDR1 is MDHEN, CDR2 SYDVKM. The CDR3 extends over 15 amino acids.

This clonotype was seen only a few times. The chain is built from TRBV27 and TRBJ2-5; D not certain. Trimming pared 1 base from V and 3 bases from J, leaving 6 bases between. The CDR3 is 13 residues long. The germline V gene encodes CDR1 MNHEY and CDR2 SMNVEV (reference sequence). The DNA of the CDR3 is TGTGCCAGCAGTTTATTCCCAAAAGAGACCCAGTACTTC. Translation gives CASSLFPKETQYF.

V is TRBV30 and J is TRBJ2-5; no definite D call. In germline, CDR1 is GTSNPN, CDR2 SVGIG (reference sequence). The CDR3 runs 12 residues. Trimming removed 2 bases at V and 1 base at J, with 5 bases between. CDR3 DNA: TGTGCCTGGAGTACACGCCAAGAGACCCAGTACTTC. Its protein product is CAWSTRQETQYF.

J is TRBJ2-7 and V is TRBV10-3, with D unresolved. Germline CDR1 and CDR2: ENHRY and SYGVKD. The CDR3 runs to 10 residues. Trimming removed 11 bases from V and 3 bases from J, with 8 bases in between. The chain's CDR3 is CAGGNYEQYF. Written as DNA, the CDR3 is TGTGCCGGCGGAAACTACGAGCAGTACTTC.

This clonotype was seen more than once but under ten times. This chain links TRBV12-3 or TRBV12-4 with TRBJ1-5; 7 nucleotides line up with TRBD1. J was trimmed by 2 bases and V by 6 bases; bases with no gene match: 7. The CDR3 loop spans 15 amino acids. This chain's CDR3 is CASSPTGTGNQPQHF. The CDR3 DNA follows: TGTGCCAGCAGCCCGACAGGGACGGGCAATCAGCCCCAGCATTTT.

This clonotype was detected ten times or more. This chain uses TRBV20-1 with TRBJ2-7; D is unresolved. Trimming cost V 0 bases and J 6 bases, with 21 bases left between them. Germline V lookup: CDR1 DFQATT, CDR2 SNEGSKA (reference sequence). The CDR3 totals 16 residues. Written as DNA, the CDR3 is TGCAGTGCTAGAGATCTTGGTAGCCCAATTCCCTTCGAGCAGTACTTC. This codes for CSARDLGSPIPFEQYF.

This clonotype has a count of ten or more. DNA for the CDR3: TGCAGTGCTAGTGGCGGGGCGGAGACCCAGTACTTC. This gives the protein CSASGGAETQYF. This rearrangement joins TRBV20-1 to TRBJ2-5; D is perhaps TRBD2 (6 bases). V was trimmed by 3 bases and J by 5 bases, leaving 10 bases between them. Germline-derived CDR1 and CDR2 are DFQATT and SNEGSKA (reference sequence). The CDR3 totals 12 residues.